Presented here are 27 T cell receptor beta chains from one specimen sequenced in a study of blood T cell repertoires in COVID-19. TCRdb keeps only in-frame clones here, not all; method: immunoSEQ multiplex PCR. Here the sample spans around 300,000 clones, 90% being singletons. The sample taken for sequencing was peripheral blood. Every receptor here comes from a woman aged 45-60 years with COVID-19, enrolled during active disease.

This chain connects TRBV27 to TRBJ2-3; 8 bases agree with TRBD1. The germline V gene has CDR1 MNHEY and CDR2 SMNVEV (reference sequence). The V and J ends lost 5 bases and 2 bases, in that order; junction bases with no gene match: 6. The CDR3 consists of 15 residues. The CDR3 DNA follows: TGTGCCAGCAGTCCCGGACAGGGTTACACAGATACGCAGTATTTT. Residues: CASSPGQGYTDTQYF.

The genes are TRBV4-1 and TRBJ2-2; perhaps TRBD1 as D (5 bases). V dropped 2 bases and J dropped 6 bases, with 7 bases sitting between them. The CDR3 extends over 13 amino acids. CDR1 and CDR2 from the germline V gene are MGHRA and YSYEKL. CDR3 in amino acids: CASSQKGPGELFF. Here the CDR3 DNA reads TGCGCCAGCAGCCAAAAGGGGCCCGGGGAGCTGTTTTTT.

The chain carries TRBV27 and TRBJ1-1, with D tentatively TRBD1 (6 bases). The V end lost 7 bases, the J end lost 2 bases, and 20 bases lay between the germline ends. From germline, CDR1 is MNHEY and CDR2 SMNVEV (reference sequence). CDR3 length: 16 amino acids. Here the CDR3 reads CASTSLGGGINTEAFF. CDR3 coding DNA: TGTGCCAGCACCTCACTAGGCGGGGGCATTAACACTGAAGCTTTCTTT.

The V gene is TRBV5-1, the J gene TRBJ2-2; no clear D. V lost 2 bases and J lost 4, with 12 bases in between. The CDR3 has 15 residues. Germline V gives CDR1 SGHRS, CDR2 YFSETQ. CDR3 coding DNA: TGCGCCAGCAGCTTCTCCCCCACGAGCACCGGGGAGCTGTTTTTT. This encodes CASSFSPTSTGELFF.

In DNA, the CDR3 is TGTGCCAGCAGTTCCCAGGGGGACAGTAACAATGAGCAGTTCTTC. It translates to CASSSQGDSNNEQFF. This rearrangement joins TRBV6-4 to TRBJ2-1; 7 bases agree with TRBD1. Germline V lookup: CDR1 MRHNA, CDR2 SNTAGT. The CDR3 runs to 15 residues. The trim removed 5 bases at V and 5 bases at J, leaving 9 bases unmatched.

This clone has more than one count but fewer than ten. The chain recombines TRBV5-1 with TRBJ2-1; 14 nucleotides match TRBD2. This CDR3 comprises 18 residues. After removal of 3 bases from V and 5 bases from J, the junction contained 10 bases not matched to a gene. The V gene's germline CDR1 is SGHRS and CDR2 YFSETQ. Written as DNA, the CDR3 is TGCGCCAGCAGCTCATCCGGGACTAGCGGGAGAGATAACAATGAGCAGTTCTTC. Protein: CASSSSGTSGRDNNEQFF.

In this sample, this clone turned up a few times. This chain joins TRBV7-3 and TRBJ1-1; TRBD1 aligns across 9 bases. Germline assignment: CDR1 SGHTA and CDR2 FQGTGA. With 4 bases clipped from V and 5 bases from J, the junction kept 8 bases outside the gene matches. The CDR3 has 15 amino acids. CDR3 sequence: CASSSAGTGLTEAFF. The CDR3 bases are TGTGCCAGCAGCTCAGCCGGGACAGGGTTAACTGAAGCTTTCTTT.

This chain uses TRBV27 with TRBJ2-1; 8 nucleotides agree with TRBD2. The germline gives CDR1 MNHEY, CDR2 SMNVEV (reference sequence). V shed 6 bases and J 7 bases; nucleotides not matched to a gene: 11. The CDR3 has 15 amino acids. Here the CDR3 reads CASSFRGGGRNEQFF. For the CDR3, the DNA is TGTGCCAGCAGCTTCCGGGGGGGCGGGAGGAATGAGCAGTTCTTC.

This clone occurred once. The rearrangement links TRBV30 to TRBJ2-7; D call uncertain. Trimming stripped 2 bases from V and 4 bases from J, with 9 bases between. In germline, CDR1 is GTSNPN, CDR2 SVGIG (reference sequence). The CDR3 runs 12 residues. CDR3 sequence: CAWSPVRYEQYF. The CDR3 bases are TGTGCCTGGAGTCCGGTAAGATACGAGCAGTACTTC. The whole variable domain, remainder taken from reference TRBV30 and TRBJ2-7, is SQTIHQWPATLVQPVGSPLSLECTVEGTSNPNLYWYRQAAGRGLQLLFYSVGIGQISSEVPQNLSASRPQDRQFILSSKKLLLSDSGFYLCAWSPVRYEQYFGPGTRLTVT.

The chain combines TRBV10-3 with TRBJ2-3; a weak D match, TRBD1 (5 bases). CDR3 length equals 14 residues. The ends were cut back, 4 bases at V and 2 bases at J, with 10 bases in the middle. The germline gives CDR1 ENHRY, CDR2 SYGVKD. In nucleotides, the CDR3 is TGTGCCATCAGTGTGGGCAGGGACACAGATACGCAGTATTTT. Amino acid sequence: CAISVGRDTDTQYF.

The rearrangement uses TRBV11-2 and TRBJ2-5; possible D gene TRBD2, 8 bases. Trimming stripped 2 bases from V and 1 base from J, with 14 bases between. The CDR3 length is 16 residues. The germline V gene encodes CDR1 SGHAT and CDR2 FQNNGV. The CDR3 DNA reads TGTGCCAGCAGCTTAAGCGGGGGACAGACCCAAGAGACCCAGTACTTC. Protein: CASSLSGGQTQETQYF. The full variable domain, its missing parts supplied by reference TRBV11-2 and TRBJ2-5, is EAGVAQSPRYKIIEKRQSVAFWCNPISGHATLYWYQQILGQGPKLLIQFQNNGVVDDSQLPKDRFSAERLKGVDSTLKIQPAKLEDSAVYLCASSLSGGQTQETQYFGPGTRLLVL.

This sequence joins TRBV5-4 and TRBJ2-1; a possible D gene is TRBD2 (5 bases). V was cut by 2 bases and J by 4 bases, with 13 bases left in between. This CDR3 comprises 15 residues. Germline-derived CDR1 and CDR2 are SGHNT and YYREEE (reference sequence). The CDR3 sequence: CASSFSSGAYNEQFF. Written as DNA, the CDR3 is TGTGCCAGCAGCTTTTCGAGCGGAGCTTACAATGAGCAGTTCTTC.

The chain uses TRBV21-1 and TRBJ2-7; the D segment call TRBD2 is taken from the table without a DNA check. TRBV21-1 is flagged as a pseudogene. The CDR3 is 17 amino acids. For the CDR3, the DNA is TGTGCCAGCAGCAAAGTTATGGAGTTCGGGAGCCCTTACGAGCAGTACTTC. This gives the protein CASSKVMEFGSPYEQYF.

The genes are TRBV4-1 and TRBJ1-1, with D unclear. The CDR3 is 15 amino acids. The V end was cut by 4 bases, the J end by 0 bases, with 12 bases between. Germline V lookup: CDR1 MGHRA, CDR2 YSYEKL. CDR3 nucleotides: TGCGCCAGCAGCCCCCCCAGTCAAATGAACACTGAAGCTTTCTTT. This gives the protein CASSPPSQMNTEAFF.

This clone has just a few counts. The CDR3 nucleotides are TGTGCCAGCTCACCACGAGTCCCTGGGCTCTATCAGCCCCAGCATTTT. Translating gives CASSPRVPGLYQPQHF. The chain employs TRBV18 and TRBJ1-5; D is ambiguous. Trimming removed 1 base from V and 5 bases from J, with 15 bases in between. Germline V gene lookup returns CDR1 KGHSH and CDR2 LQKENI. CDR3 length: 16 amino acids.

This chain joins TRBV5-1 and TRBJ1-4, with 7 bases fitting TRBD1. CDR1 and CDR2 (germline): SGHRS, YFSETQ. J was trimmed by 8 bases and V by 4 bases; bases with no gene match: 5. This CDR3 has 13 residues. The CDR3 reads CASSGGTEEKLFF. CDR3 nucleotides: TGCGCCAGCAGCGGGGGGACAGAAGAAAAACTGTTTTTT.

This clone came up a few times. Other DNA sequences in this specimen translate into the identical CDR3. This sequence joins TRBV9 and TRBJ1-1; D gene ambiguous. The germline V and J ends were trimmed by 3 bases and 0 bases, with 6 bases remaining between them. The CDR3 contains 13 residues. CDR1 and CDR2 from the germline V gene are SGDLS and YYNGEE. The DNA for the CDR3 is TGTGCCAGCAGCGCCCTAATGAACACTGAAGCTTTCTTT. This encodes CASSALMNTEAFF. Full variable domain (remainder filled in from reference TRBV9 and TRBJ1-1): DSGVTQTPKHLITATGQRVTLRCSPRSGDLSVYWYQQSLDQGLQFLIQYYNGEERAKGNILERFSAQQFPDLHSELNLSSLELGDSALYFCASSALMNTEAFFGQGTRLTVV.

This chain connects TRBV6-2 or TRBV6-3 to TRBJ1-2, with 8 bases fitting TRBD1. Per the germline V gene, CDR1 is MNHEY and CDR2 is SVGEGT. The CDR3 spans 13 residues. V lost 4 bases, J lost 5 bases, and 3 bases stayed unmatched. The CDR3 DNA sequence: TGTGCCAGCAGTTCGACAGGGGTGTATGGCTACACCTTC. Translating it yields CASSSTGVYGYTF.

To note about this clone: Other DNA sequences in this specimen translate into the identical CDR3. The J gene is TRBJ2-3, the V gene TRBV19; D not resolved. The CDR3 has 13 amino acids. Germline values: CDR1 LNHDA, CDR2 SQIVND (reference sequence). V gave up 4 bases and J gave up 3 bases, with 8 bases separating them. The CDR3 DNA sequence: TGTGCCAGTAGTAACCGCGGTACAGATACGCAGTATTTT. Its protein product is CASSNRGTDTQYF.

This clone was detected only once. CDR3 DNA: TGTGCCAGCAGTTACGTGGCAGGGCTCACTGAAGCTTTCTTT. This encodes CASSYVAGLTEAFF. V is TRBV6-5 and J is TRBJ1-1, with D perhaps TRBD1 (5 bases). V was shortened by 2 bases and J by 4 bases, with 11 bases between the two germline ends. The CDR3 covers 14 residues. The germline V gene encodes CDR1 MNHEY and CDR2 SVGAGI.

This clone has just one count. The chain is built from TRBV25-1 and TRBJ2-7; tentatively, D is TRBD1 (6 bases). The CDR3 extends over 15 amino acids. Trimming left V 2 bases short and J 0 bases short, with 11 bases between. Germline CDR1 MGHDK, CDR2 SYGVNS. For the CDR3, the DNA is TGTGCCAGCAGTGAACCCCAGGGGCACTCCTACGAGCAGTACTTC. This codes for CASSEPQGHSYEQYF.

The CDR3 nucleotides are TGTGCCAGCAGTTACCCAGGCGCGGGACAGGGAAGTCAGCCCCAGCATTTT. It is translated as CASSYPGAGQGSQPQHF. The V and J genes are TRBV6-2 or TRBV6-3 and TRBJ1-5; TRBD1 matches at 9 bases. This CDR3 has 17 residues. With V trimmed by 2 bases and J by 6 bases, 11 bases remained unmatched. Germline V gene lookup returns CDR1 MNHEY and CDR2 SVGEGT.

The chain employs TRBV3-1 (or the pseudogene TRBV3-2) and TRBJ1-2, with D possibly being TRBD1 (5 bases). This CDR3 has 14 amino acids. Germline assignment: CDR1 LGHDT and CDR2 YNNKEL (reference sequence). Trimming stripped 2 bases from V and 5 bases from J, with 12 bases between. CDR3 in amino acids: CASSQRGTVYGYTF. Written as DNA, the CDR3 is TGTGCCAGCAGCCAAAGGGGCACGGTATATGGCTACACCTTC.

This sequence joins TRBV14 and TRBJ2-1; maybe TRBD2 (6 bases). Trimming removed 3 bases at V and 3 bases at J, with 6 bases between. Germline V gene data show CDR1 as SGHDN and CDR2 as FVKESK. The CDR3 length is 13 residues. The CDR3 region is CASSQDYYNEQFF. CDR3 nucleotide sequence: TGTGCCAGCAGCCAGGACTACTACAATGAGCAGTTCTTC.

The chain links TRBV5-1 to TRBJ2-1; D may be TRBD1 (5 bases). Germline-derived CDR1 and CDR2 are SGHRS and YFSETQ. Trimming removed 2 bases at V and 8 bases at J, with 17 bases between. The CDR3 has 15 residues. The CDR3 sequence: CASSLVSAGLHEQFF. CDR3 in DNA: TGCGCCAGCAGCTTAGTCTCGGCAGGGCTCCATGAGCAGTTCTTC.

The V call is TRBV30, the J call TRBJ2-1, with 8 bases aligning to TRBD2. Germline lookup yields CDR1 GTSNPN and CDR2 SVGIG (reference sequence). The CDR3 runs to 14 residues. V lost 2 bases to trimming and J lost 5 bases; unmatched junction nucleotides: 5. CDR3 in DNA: TGTGCCTGGAGTTACACGACTAGCGACAATGAGCAGTTCTTC. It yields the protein CAWSYTTSDNEQFF.

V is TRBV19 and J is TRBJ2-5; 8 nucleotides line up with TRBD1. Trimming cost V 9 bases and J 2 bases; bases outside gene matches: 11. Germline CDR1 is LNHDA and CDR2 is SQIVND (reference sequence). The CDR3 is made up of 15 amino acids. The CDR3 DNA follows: TGTGCCAGCAGCGACAGGGGCGGACATCAAGAGACCCAGTACTTC. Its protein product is CASSDRGGHQETQYF.